These 25 T cell receptor beta chains share one sample of origin, sequenced in a study of patients and donors after allogeneic stem cell transplantation. Using its own MiXCR run on the RT-PCR reads, TCRdb lists one record per CDR3 protein. The sample has around 160,000 distinct CDR3 sequences, approximately 31% seen once. Sequenced input: blood, either unsorted or a sorted T cell fraction (not recorded which). The origin of the receptors is a human donor who was either an allogeneic HSCT recipient or a stem cell or donor lymphocyte infusion donor (not recorded which). It is not recorded whose cells these are; they may come from a transplant donor.

V and J are TRBV10-3 and TRBJ1-6; D is ambiguous. Germline V CDR1 and CDR2: ENHRY, SYGVKD. There are 13 residues in the CDR3. Trimming stripped 6 bases from V and 5 bases from J, with 8 bases between. DNA for the CDR3: TGTGCCATCAGCCCTTTGAATAATTCACCCCTCCACTTT. Translation gives CAISPLNNSPLHF.

As regards this clonotype: As the CDR3 is not closed by the conserved phenylalanine or tryptophan, this likely results from a read error. The chain uses TRBV27 and TRBJ2-3; TRBD2 might be the D (6 bases). Trimming took 7 bases from V and 2 from J, leaving 10 bases between them. The CDR3 runs to 13 residues. Germline values: CDR1 MNHEY, CDR2 SMNVEV (reference sequence). The CDR3 spells CASTGGITDTQYL. The DNA of the CDR3 is TGTGCCAGCACTGGGGGGATCACAGATACGCAGTATTTG.

This clonotype was observed a single time. J is TRBJ1-1 and V is TRBV12-3 or TRBV12-4; no clear D. The CDR3 is 15 amino acids. The V and J ends lost 7 bases and 1 base respectively, with 16 bases between them. The CDR3 is CASTSIPSGNTEAFF. CDR3 sequence (DNA): TGTGCCAGCACCTCCATCCCGTCAGGGAACACTGAAGCTTTCTTT.

This clonotype has just a few counts. This sequence joins TRBV5-6 and TRBJ2-7; D possibly corresponds to TRBD2 (5 bases). Trimming removed 4 bases from V and 5 bases from J, with 19 bases in between. CDR1 SGHDT and CDR2 YYEEEE come from the germline V gene. CDR3 length equals 15 residues. The CDR3 reads CASSKLIRERDEQYF. In DNA form, the CDR3 reads TGTGCCAGCAGCAAGCTTATCCGGGAACGAGACGAGCAGTACTTC.

This clonotype was seen a handful of times. The chain carries TRBV4-3 and TRBJ1-2, with D unresolved. This CDR3 region has 15 residues. Germline V gene lookup returns CDR1 LGHNA and CDR2 YSLEER. Trimming shortened V by 0 bases and J by 2 bases, and 10 bases separated the two germline ends. For the CDR3, the DNA is TGCGCCAGCAGCCAAGAGGGCAGAGTCAACTATGGCTACACCTTC. The encoded protein is CASSQEGRVNYGYTF.

The rearrangement joins TRBV5-1 to TRBJ1-5; a possible D gene is TRBD1 (5 bases). Germline loops: CDR1 SGHRS, CDR2 YFSETQ. The germline V and J ends were trimmed by 3 bases and 5 bases, with 15 bases remaining between them. The CDR3 covers 15 residues. The CDR3 DNA sequence: TGCGCCAGCAGCTACCTACCGGGACCCCATCAGCCCCAGCATTTT. This encodes CASSYLPGPHQPQHF. Full variable domain (remainder filled in from reference TRBV5-1 and TRBJ1-5): KAGVTQTPRYLIKTRGQQVTLSCSPISGHRSVSWYQQTPGQGLQFLFEYFSETQRNKGNFPGRFSGRQFSNSRSEMNVSTLELGDSALYLCASSYLPGPHQPQHFGDGTRLSIL.

About this clonotype itself: The junction departs from the called germline gene at one end, perhaps through a read error. The chain joins TRBV24-1 to TRBJ2-3, with TRBD1 matching over 8 bases. The CDR3 covers 15 residues. Looked up from germline, CDR1 is KGHDR and CDR2 is SFDVKD. The CDR3 here is CATSDFAGGTDTQYF. The DNA for the CDR3 is TGTGCCACCAGTGATTTTGCAGGGGGCACGGATACGCAGTATTTT.

This clonotype showed up just once. This chain uses TRBV9 with TRBJ1-4, with D possibly matching TRBD1 (6 bases). In germline, CDR1 is SGDLS, CDR2 YYNGEE. The CDR3 has 16 residues. Trimming removed 0 bases at V and 3 bases at J, with 12 bases between. CDR3 in DNA: TGTGCCAGCAGCGTAGAGGGGGGCACGGCTAATGAAAAACTGTTTTTT. As protein: CASSVEGGTANEKLFF.

This clonotype appeared a few times. V and J are TRBV20-1 and TRBJ2-7; D is possibly TRBD1 or TRBD2 (6 bases each). Germline loops: CDR1 DFQATT, CDR2 SNEGSKA (reference sequence). Deletions cut 3 bases from V and 3 bases from J, with 15 bases between. This CDR3 is 14 amino acids long. The CDR3 DNA sequence: TGCAGTGCTAGTGTGGGGGGCCGAGTCTACGAGCAGTACTTC. Translated, it gives CSASVGGRVYEQYF.

This clonotype showed up just a few times. The genes are TRBV5-1 and TRBJ2-5; 12 nucleotides align to TRBD2. The CDR3 is 15 amino acids. Germline CDR1 SGHRS, CDR2 YFSETQ. With V trimmed by 4 bases and J by 1 base, 2 bases remained unmatched. CDR3 DNA: TGCGCCAGCAGCCCGGGACTAGCGGGCCAAGAGACCCAGTACTTC. It is translated as CASSPGLAGQETQYF. Full variable domain (missing parts from reference TRBV5-1 and TRBJ2-5): KAGVTQTPRYLIKTRGQQVTLSCSPISGHRSVSWYQQTPGQGLQFLFEYFSETQRNKGNFPGRFSGRQFSNSRSEMNVSTLELGDSALYLCASSPGLAGQETQYFGPGTRLLVL.

The CDR3 nucleotides are TGCGCCAGCAGCTTAAGTGCGGTGGACGAGCAGTACTTC. It yields the protein CASSLSAVDEQYF. The chain carries TRBV5-1 and TRBJ2-7; D unclear. Germline CDR1 is SGHRS and CDR2 is YFSETQ. V was trimmed by 2 bases and J by 5 bases, leaving 11 bases between them. This CDR3 is 13 amino acids long. Full variable domain (missing parts from reference TRBV5-1 and TRBJ2-7): KAGVTQTPRYLIKTRGQQVTLSCSPISGHRSVSWYQQTPGQGLQFLFEYFSETQRNKGNFPGRFSGRQFSNSRSEMNVSTLELGDSALYLCASSLSAVDEQYFGPGTRLTVT.

This clonotype was seen many times. The chain recombines TRBV7-2 with TRBJ1-2; the match to TRBD1 covers 8 bases. The J segment lost 4 bases and the V segment lost 3 bases, leaving 1 base of the junction unmatched. Germline CDR1 is SGHTA and CDR2 is FQGNSA. The CDR3 length is 13 residues. CDR3 amino acids: CASSLGTGYGYTF. CDR3 bases: TGTGCCAGCAGCTTGGGGACAGGCTATGGCTACACCTTC. Combining the CDR3 with reference TRBV7-2 and TRBJ1-2 gives the whole variable domain GAGVSQSPSNKVTEKGKDVELRCDPISGHTALYWYRQSLGQGLEFLIYFQGNSAPDKSGLPSDRFSAERTGGSVSTLTIQRTQQEDSAVYLCASSLGTGYGYTFGSGTRLTVV.

The chain uses TRBV24-1 and TRBJ2-6; 7 bases fit TRBD1. The length of the CDR3 is 15 residues. The J segment lost 2 bases and the V segment lost 8 bases, leaving 5 bases of the junction unmatched. Per germline, CDR1 KGHDR and CDR2 SFDVKD. CDR3 in amino acids: CATTITGAGANVLTF. As DNA, the CDR3 is TGTGCCACCACAATTACAGGGGCTGGGGCCAACGTCCTGACTTTC.

This clonotype was counted a few times. The chain links TRBV4-3 to TRBJ1-3; the D is unclear. The CDR3 length is 16 residues. Between the trimmed V and J ends, which lost 5 bases and 0 bases, there was a span of 14 bases. Germline V lookup: CDR1 LGHNA, CDR2 YSLEER. The CDR3 loop is CASSYHKALSGNTIYF. CDR3 DNA sequence: TGCGCCAGCAGCTACCACAAGGCTCTCTCTGGAAACACCATATATTTT.

The chain couples TRBV12-3 or TRBV12-4 to TRBJ1-1; D is unresolved. Trimming removed 6 bases from V and 0 bases from J, with 11 bases in between. CDR3 size: 14 residues. CDR3 DNA: TGTGCCAGCAGCCCAGAAGGATTGAACACTGAAGCTTTCTTT. It encodes CASSPEGLNTEAFF.

This clonotype was picked up a small number of times. This chain joins TRBV6-6 and TRBJ2-7, with a weak D call TRBD1 (5 bases). Germline V gene sequence: CDR1 MNHNY, CDR2 SVGAGI (reference sequence). Trimming pared 1 base from V and 7 bases from J, leaving 20 bases between. The CDR3 length is 16 residues. CDR3 loop: CASSYWSQQEQNEQYF. The CDR3 bases are TGTGCCAGCAGTTACTGGAGTCAACAGGAACAGAATGAGCAGTACTTC.

J is TRBJ1-3 and V is TRBV6-5; D not resolved. The CDR3 consists of 15 residues. The V end was cut by 6 bases, the J end by 5 bases, with 17 bases between. CDR1 is MNHEY, CDR2 SVGAGI, per germline. CDR3 DNA: TGTGCCAGCAGAACGGACGGCGGGTCTCGAAACACCATATATTTT. Protein product: CASRTDGGSRNTIYF.

This clonotype showed up many times. The J gene is TRBJ1-1, the V gene TRBV27; D is possibly TRBD1 (5 bases). Germline assignment: CDR1 MNHEY and CDR2 SMNVEV (reference sequence). With 7 bases removed from V and 4 bases from J, the gap between germline ends came to 7 bases. The CDR3 length is 11 residues. CDR3 protein: CASNGGTEAFF. Here the CDR3 DNA reads TGTGCCAGCAATGGGGGCACTGAAGCTTTCTTT.

The chain couples TRBV7-6 to TRBJ2-3; no firm D call. V was shortened by 0 bases and J by 0 bases, with 4 bases between the two germline ends. The CDR3 is 14 residues long. The germline V gene encodes CDR1 SGHVS and CDR2 FNYEAQ. DNA of the CDR3: TGTGCCAGCAGCTTAGCAGAAAGCACAGATACGCAGTATTTT. Protein sequence: CASSLAESTDTQYF.

The sample holds many counts of this clonotype. The chain has TRBV6-6 and TRBJ1-5, with 7 positions matching TRBD1. Germline V gene data show CDR1 as MNHNY and CDR2 as SVGAGI (reference sequence). There are 13 residues in the CDR3. The junction had 2 bases not matched to a gene; V was cut back by 6 bases and J by 3 bases. The CDR3 sequence is CASSRGSNQPQHF. For the CDR3, the DNA is TGTGCCAGCAGCAGGGGGTCCAATCAGCCCCAGCATTTT.

J is TRBJ2-1 and V is TRBV29-1; no clear D gene. Per germline, CDR1 SQVTM and CDR2 ANQGSEA. This CDR3 comprises 12 residues. The V gene lost 2 bases and the J gene lost 12 bases, with 14 bases spanning the gap. The CDR3 spells CSVERLVSGQFF. CDR3 in DNA: TGCAGCGTTGAAAGACTGGTCTCCGGGCAGTTCTTC.

This clonotype has just a few counts. The chain combines TRBV7-6 with TRBJ1-6; the D is unclear. CDR3 length equals 14 residues. Germline CDR1 SGHVS, CDR2 FNYEAQ. The V and J ends lost 4 bases and 9 bases respectively, with 13 bases between them. The chain's CDR3 is CASSSWIGSSPLHF. The DNA of the CDR3 is TGTGCCAGCAGCTCGTGGATAGGGAGTTCACCCCTCCACTTT.

J is TRBJ2-7 and V is TRBV6-5; TRBD1 matches 8 bases. The ends lost 6 bases at V and 1 base at J; junction bases unmatched: 8. Germline values: CDR1 MNHEY, CDR2 SVGAGI. CDR3 length: 15 amino acids. The CDR3 loop reads CASSTRGLESYEQYF. Written as DNA, the CDR3 is TGTGCCAGCAGCACCAGGGGGCTTGAGTCCTACGAGCAGTACTTC.

V usage is TRBV18 and J usage is TRBJ1-4, with 9 bases identical to TRBD1. With 5 bases clipped from V and 0 bases from J, the junction kept 16 bases outside the gene matches. The CDR3 length is 20 residues. CDR1 and CDR2 (germline): KGHSH, LQKENI. CDR3 nucleotides: TGTGCCAGCTCATTCAGGGGGGACAGGGCTTCCGACGCAACTAATGAAAAACTGTTTTTT. This codes for CASSFRGDRASDATNEKLFF.

The V call is TRBV7-9, the J call TRBJ1-3, with D hard to call. Germline loops: CDR1 SEHNR, CDR2 FQNEAQ (reference sequence). Between the trimmed V and J ends, which lost 3 bases and 4 bases, there was a span of 10 bases. The CDR3 is 14 residues long. The CDR3 loop reads CASSFSVRGNTIYF. The CDR3 bases are TGTGCCAGCAGCTTCAGTGTGCGCGGAAACACCATATATTTT.